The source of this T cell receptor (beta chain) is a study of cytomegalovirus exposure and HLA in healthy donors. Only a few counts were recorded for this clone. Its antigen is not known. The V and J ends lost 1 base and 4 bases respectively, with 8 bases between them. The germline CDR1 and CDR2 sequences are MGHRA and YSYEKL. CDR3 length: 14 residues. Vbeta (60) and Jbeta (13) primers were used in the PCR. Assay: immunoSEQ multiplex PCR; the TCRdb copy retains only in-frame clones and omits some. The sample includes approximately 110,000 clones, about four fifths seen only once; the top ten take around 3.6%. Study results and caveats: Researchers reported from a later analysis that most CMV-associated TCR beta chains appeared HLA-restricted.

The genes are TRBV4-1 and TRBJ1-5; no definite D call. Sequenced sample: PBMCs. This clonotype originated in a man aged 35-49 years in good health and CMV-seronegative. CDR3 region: CASSQALLNQPQHF. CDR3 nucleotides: TGCGCCAGCAGCCAAGCCCTCCTTAATCAGCCCCAGCATTTT.